This is a list of T cell receptor beta chains from one sample in a study of T cell responses to AZD1222 COVID-19 vaccine. TCRdb keeps only in-frame clones here, not all; method: immunoSEQ multiplex PCR. The sample consists of some 130,000 clones, around nine tenths of them appearing once. The sample consisted of peripheral blood, taken on day 0 of AZD1222 vaccination. The receptors originated from an adult in good health. CDR3s include the opening cysteine and the closing phenylalanine or tryptophan. D genes are given only for firm matches. A row's size may be missing; if present it is once, few, many or a size class.

>NA|TRBV6-2/TRBV6-3|TRBD2|TRBJ2-5
TGTGCCAGCAGTTACCCTCGACTAGCGGGGGGTAAAGAGACCCAGTACTTC
CASSYPRLAGGKETQYF
>NA|TRBV7-9|NA|TRBJ1-6
TGTGCCAGCAGCTTATCTCTGGGTAATTCACCCCTCCACTTT
CASSLSLGNSPLHF
>few|TRBV27|NA|TRBJ1-5
TGTGCCAGCGGTAACAGGCCTACAGGTCGGAGCAATCAGCCCCAGCATTTT
CASGNRPTGRSNQPQHF
>NA|TRBV5-5|NA|TRBJ2-7
TGTGCCAGCAGCTTGGACTACGGGACCCACCACGACGAGCAGTACTTC
CASSLDYGTHHDEQYF
>NA|TRBV24-1|TRBD2|TRBJ2-1
TGTGCCACCAGTGACCCGGGACTAGCTAACAATGAGCAGTTCTTC
CATSDPGLANNEQFF
>NA|TRBV5-6|NA|TRBJ2-5
TGTGCCAGCAGCTTAGCGGAAGAGACCCAGTACTTC
CASSLAEETQYF
>NA|TRBV9|NA|TRBJ2-1
TGTGCCAGCAGCGTAGACGACAGATTAAACTACAATGAGCAGTTCTTC
CASSVDDRLNYNEQFF
>NA|TRBV4-3|TRBD2|TRBJ2-5
TGCGCCAGCAGCCAGAATAGCGGGGACCAAGAGACCCAGTACTTC
CASSQNSGDQETQYF
>NA|TRBV7-3|NA|TRBJ2-3
TGTGCCAGCAGCTTAACTCCGCCAGATACGCAGTATTTT
CASSLTPPDTQYF
>NA|TRBV13|TRBD1|TRBJ1-5
TGTGCCAGCAGCCGAACAACCGGGACAGGGATCCGGGATCAGCCCCAGCATTTT
CASSRTTGTGIRDQPQHF
>NA|TRBV5-1|TRBD1|TRBJ1-6
TGCGCCAGCAGCTTGGATAGGACAGGGGGGAATTCACCCCTCCACTTT
CASSLDRTGGNSPLHF
>few|TRBV14|TRBD1|TRBJ2-7
TGTGCCAGCAGCCGGAGGACAGGGGAACTAAAGGAGCAGTACTTC
CASSRRTGELKEQYF
>NA|TRBV28|NA|TRBJ1-1
TGTGCCAGCATCAACGACCGGGTACGGAACACTGAAGCTTTCTTT
CASINDRVRNTEAFF
>NA|TRBV9|TRBD2|TRBJ2-1
TGTGCCAGCAGCGTAGGGACTAGCACTTACAATGAGCAGTTCTTC
CASSVGTSTYNEQFF
>NA|TRBV9|TRBD1|TRBJ1-4
TGTGCCAGCAGCGTAGGACAGGGTCAAGAAAAACTGTTTTTT
CASSVGQGQEKLFF
>NA|TRBV3-1/TRBV3-2|NA|TRBJ1-5
TGTGCCAGCAGCCAAGGTCTACAGATGGATAGCAATCAGCCCCAGCATTTT
CASSQGLQMDSNQPQHF
>once|TRBV3-1/TRBV3-2|TRBD1|TRBJ2-7
TGTGCCAGCAGCCGGGGGGGCCGGGACAGGGACTACGAGCAGTACTTC
CASSRGGRDRDYEQYF
>NA|TRBV28|TRBD1|TRBJ1-5
TGTGCCAGCAGGGGACAGCACAATCAGCCCCAGCATTTT
CASRGQHNQPQHF
>NA|TRBV30|NA|TRBJ1-6
TGTGCCTGGAGTGTACCCCGACTGGATTATAATTCACCCCTCCACTTT
CAWSVPRLDYNSPLHF
>once|TRBV3-1/TRBV3-2|TRBD1|TRBJ1-1
TGTGCCAGCAGCCACCCGGGACAGGGTCTAACTGAAGCTTTCTTT
CASSHPGQGLTEAFF
>NA|TRBV12-3/TRBV12-4|NA|TRBJ1-2
TGTGCCAGCAGTTTGTTAGGTACAGGTGGCTACACCTTC
CASSLLGTGGYTF
>NA|TRBV6-6|NA|TRBJ1-1
TGTGCCAGCAGTCCGGTTTTCCCCCACACTGAAGCTTTCTTT
CASSPVFPHTEAFF
>NA|TRBV6-5|TRBD1|TRBJ2-5
TGTGCCAGCAGTTCGGGACAGGGAGAGACCCAGTACTTC
CASSSGQGETQYF
>NA|TRBV6-5|NA|TRBJ1-5
TGTGCCAGCCTTAGGGGGAATCAGCCCCAGCATTTT
CASLRGNQPQHF
>NA|TRBV6-5|NA|TRBJ2-2
TGTGCCAGCAGGGATGGACAGAACACCGGGGAGCTGTTTTTT
CASRDGQNTGELFF
>NA|TRBV6-1|NA|TRBJ1-5
TGTGCCAGCAGTGAAACCGGACAAGAGGGTCAGCCCCAGCATTTT
CASSETGQEGQPQHF
>NA|TRBV19|TRBD1|TRBJ1-1
TGTGCCAGTAGTATAGGGAGCAGGGGGCTAACTGAAGCTTTCTTT
CASSIGSRGLTEAFF
>few|TRBV4-1|NA|TRBJ2-7
TGCGCCAGCAGCCTCGGAGAGGCCTACGAGCAGTACTTC
CASSLGEAYEQYF